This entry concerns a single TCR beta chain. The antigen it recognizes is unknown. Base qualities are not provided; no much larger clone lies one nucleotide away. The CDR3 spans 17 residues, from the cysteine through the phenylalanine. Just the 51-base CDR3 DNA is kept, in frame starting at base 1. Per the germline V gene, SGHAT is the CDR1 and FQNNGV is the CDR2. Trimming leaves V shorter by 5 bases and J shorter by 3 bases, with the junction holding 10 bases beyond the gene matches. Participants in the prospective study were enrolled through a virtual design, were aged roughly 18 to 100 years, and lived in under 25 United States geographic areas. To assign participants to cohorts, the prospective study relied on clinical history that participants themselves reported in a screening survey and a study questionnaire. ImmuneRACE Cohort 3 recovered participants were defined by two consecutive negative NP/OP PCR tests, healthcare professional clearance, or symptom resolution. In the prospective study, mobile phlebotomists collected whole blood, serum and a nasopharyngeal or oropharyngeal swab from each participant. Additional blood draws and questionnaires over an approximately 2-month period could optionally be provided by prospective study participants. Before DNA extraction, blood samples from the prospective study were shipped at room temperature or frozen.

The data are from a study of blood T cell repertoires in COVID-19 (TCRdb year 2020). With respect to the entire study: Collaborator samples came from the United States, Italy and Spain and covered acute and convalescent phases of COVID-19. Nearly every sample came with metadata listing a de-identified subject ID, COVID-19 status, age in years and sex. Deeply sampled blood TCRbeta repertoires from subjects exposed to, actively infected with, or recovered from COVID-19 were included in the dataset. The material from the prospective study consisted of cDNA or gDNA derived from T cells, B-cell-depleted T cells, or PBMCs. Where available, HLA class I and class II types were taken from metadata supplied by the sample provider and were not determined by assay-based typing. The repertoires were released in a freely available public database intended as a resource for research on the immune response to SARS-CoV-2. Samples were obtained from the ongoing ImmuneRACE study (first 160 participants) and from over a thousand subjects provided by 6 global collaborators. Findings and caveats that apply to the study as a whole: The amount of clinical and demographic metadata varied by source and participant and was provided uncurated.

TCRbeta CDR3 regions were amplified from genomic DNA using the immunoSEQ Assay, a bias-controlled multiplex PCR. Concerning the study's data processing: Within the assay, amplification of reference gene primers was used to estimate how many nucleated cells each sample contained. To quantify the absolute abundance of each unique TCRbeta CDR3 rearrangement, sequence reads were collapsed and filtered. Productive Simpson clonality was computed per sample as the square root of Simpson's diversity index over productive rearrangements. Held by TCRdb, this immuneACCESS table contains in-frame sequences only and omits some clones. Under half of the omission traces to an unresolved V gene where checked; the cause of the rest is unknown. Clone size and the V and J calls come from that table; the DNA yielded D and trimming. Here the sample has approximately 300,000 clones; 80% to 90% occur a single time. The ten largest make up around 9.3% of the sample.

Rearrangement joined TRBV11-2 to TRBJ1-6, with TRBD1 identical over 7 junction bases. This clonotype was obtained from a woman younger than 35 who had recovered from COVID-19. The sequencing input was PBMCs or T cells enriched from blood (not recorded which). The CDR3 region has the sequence CASSPLRDRLYNSPLHF. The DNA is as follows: TGTGCCAGCAGCCCACTCCGGGACAGACTCTATAATTCACCCCTCCACTTT.